This T cell receptor beta chain was found in a study of T cells in localized non-small cell lung cancer. Clones were sequenced by immunoSEQ multiplex PCR, and TCRdb holds only the in-frame ones, with some missing. The sample carries about 2,400 clones, about a quarter recorded once. Germline CDR1 LNHDA, CDR2 SQIVND (reference sequence). This CDR3 comprises 12 residues. V trimming: 5 bases; J trimming: 11 bases; junction bases outside the gene matches: 8. General study points: Maximal T cell clonality occurred in uninvolved adjacent lung, with tumor ranking below it. Appearances in adjacent lung were noted for a median approximately 61 of the top 100 tumor clones. Heterogeneity remains possible because sequencing was limited to only one tumor region.

This clone is labeled as medium-sized (0.01 to 0.1%). Its antigen is unknown. This chain uses TRBV19 with TRBJ1-1, with 7 bases identical to TRBD1. The material sequenced was lung tumor tissue, taken before any cancer treatment. The sequence was collected from a male donor aged 60 or over with stage II squamous cell lung carcinoma. The CDR3 DNA reads TGTGCCAGTAGTCAGACAGGGTGGCTGGCTTTCTTT. Translating gives CASSQTGWLAFF.